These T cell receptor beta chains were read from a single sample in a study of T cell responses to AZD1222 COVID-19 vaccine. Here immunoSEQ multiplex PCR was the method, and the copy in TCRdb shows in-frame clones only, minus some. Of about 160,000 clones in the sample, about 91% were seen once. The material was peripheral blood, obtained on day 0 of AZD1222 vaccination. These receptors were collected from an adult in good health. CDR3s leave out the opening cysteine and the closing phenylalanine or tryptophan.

CDR3 protein: ASSIAGASGNTIY; V gene: TRBV19; J gene: TRBJ1-3
CDR3 protein: ASSQLTGLEQY; V gene: TRBV3-1/TRBV3-2; J gene: TRBJ2-7
CDR3 protein: VSSEDYSYEQY; V gene: TRBV2; J gene: TRBJ2-7
CDR3 protein: ASSAGDTAPEKLF; V gene: TRBV5-1; J gene: TRBJ1-4
CDR3 protein: ASSLSRWGYAAYQPQH; V gene: TRBV5-8; J gene: TRBJ1-5
CDR3 protein: ASSLGVGNTEAF; V gene: TRBV7-2; J gene: TRBJ1-1
CDR3 protein: AWSAELSDTQY; V gene: TRBV30; J gene: TRBJ2-3
CDR3 protein: ASLIRPYEQY; V gene: TRBV7-2; J gene: TRBJ2-7
CDR3 protein: ASSPMGGRGTYEQY; V gene: TRBV7-9; J gene: TRBJ2-7
CDR3 protein: ASSRGRGEKLF; V gene: TRBV6-5; J gene: TRBJ1-4
CDR3 protein: ASSRGVGTQY; V gene: TRBV5-6; J gene: TRBJ2-3
CDR3 protein: ASNYRSSGTSYEQY; V gene: TRBV6-5; J gene: TRBJ2-7
CDR3 protein: ASSLGIQEKLF; V gene: TRBV6-6; J gene: TRBJ1-4
CDR3 protein: ASSLVALGGNYGYT; V gene: TRBV7-8; J gene: TRBJ1-2
CDR3 protein: ASTSAGQGLQEQY; V gene: TRBV6-6; J gene: TRBJ2-7
CDR3 protein: ASRPGWAGELF; V gene: TRBV7-9; J gene: TRBJ2-2
CDR3 protein: ATISGAMNTEAF; V gene: TRBV28; J gene: TRBJ1-1
CDR3 protein: ASIPGLLSGANVLT; V gene: TRBV2; J gene: TRBJ2-6
CDR3 protein: ASSEALGRGNTEAF; V gene: TRBV6-1; J gene: TRBJ1-1
CDR3 protein: AISPGQGEFGYT; V gene: TRBV10-3; J gene: TRBJ1-2
CDR3 protein: ATSRVRAGGNQPQH; V gene: TRBV15; J gene: TRBJ1-5
CDR3 protein: ASSPDSNQPQH; V gene: TRBV12-3/TRBV12-4; J gene: TRBJ1-5
CDR3 protein: ASSWGTSKDWEKLF; V gene: TRBV5-1; J gene: TRBJ1-4
CDR3 protein: GTGGNNQPQH; V gene: TRBV28; J gene: TRBJ1-5
CDR3 protein: ASSSYRDGYT; V gene: TRBV5-6; J gene: TRBJ1-2
CDR3 protein: ASSQVGKSVPGELF; V gene: TRBV3-1/TRBV3-2; J gene: TRBJ2-2
CDR3 protein: ASSQARLAGRGNEQF; V gene: TRBV4-3; J gene: TRBJ2-1
CDR3 protein: ASSQDLFGGGTSSYEQY; V gene: TRBV3-1/TRBV3-2; J gene: TRBJ2-7
CDR3 protein: ASSEAGQGNQPQH; V gene: TRBV6-1; J gene: TRBJ1-5
CDR3 protein: ASSPPGAREQY; V gene: TRBV27; J gene: TRBJ2-7
CDR3 protein: ASSFYRNTGELF; V gene: TRBV5-6; J gene: TRBJ2-2
CDR3 protein: ASTGTGLSYEQY; V gene: TRBV18; J gene: TRBJ2-7
CDR3 protein: ASSFIGGPNSPLH; V gene: TRBV6-2/TRBV6-3; J gene: TRBJ1-6
CDR3 protein: ASSPESGQRGEKLF; V gene: TRBV3-1/TRBV3-2; J gene: TRBJ1-4
CDR3 protein: ASSVGATGTGGFAEAF; V gene: TRBV4-3; J gene: TRBJ1-1
CDR3 protein: ASSQYQETQY; V gene: TRBV19; J gene: TRBJ2-5
CDR3 protein: ASSTFPKTGSYEQY; V gene: TRBV19; J gene: TRBJ2-7
CDR3 protein: ASSLLTSGRINEQF; V gene: TRBV7-3; J gene: TRBJ2-1
CDR3 protein: ASSYSWSSPNSPLH; V gene: TRBV6-5; J gene: TRBJ1-6
CDR3 protein: AISEPGQGASNSPLH; V gene: TRBV10-3; J gene: TRBJ1-6
CDR3 protein: ASSLVPQGAGNTIY; V gene: TRBV7-2; J gene: TRBJ1-3
CDR3 protein: ASRRTGAGNQRKQPQH; V gene: TRBV2; J gene: TRBJ1-5
CDR3 protein: ASSNSLDPYEQY; V gene: TRBV28; J gene: TRBJ2-7
CDR3 protein: ASSGATAVHEQY; V gene: TRBV9; J gene: TRBJ2-7
CDR3 protein: ASSSTDSYSNQPQH; V gene: TRBV28; J gene: TRBJ1-5
CDR3 protein: ASGLTSGQAYNEQF; V gene: TRBV12-5; J gene: TRBJ2-1
CDR3 protein: ASLRQGNQPQH; V gene: TRBV28; J gene: TRBJ1-5
CDR3 protein: ASSIHLPGSAGNTIY; V gene: TRBV4-2; J gene: TRBJ1-3
CDR3 protein: ASSASGGSSYEQY; V gene: TRBV2; J gene: TRBJ2-7
CDR3 protein: ASKTSGNTIY; V gene: TRBV6-5; J gene: TRBJ1-3
CDR3 protein: ASSLEGIGELF; V gene: TRBV7-2; J gene: TRBJ2-2
CDR3 protein: ATRIAVRYNEQF; V gene: TRBV24-1; J gene: TRBJ2-1
CDR3 protein: ASSFAGFGTEAF; V gene: TRBV5-1; J gene: TRBJ1-1
CDR3 protein: ASSLNPGNKNEQF; V gene: TRBV11-2; J gene: TRBJ2-1
CDR3 protein: ASSENRGANYGYT; V gene: TRBV6-4; J gene: TRBJ1-2
CDR3 protein: ASSPGQGVYEQY; V gene: TRBV5-4; J gene: TRBJ2-7
CDR3 protein: ASSQLGLAGGQETQY; V gene: TRBV4-1; J gene: TRBJ2-5